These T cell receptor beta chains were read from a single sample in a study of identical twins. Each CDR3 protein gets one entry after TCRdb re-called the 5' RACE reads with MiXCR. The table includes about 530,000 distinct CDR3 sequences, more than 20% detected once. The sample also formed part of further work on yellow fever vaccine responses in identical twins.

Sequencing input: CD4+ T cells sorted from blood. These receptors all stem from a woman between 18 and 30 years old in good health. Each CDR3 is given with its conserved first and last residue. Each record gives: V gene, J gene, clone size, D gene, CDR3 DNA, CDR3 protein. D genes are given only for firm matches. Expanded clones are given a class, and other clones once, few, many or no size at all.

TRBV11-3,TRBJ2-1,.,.,TGTGCCAGCACCCCGAGGGAGGCCTACAATGAGCAGTTCTTC,CASTPREAYNEQFF
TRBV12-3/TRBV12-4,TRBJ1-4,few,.,TGTGCCACCCGGGGGGCGGAAAAACTGTTTTTT,CATRGAEKLFF
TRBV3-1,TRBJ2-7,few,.,TGTGCCAGCAGCCAAGAAGGGTCCGTTGGGTCCTACGAGCAGTACTTC,CASSQEGSVGSYEQYF
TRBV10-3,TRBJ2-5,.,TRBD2,TGTGCCATCAGAAACAGGGCGACTAGCGGGGAAGAGACCCAGTACTTC,CAIRNRATSGEETQYF
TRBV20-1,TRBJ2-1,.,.,TGCAGTGCTAGAGACCAGGGGCGTTCCCACCGATACAATGAGCAGTTCTTC,CSARDQGRSHRYNEQFF
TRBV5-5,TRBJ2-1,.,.,TGTGCCAGCAGCGTGCCGGCGGGTGTGGTCGATGAGCAGTTCTTC,CASSVPAGVVDEQFF
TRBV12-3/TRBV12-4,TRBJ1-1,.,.,TGTGCCAGCAGACGTGTGGACAGAAAAGCTTTCTTT,CASRRVDRKAFF
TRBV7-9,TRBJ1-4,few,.,TGTGCCAGCAGCTTCCCAGGGACGGATGAAAAACTGTTTTTT,CASSFPGTDEKLFF
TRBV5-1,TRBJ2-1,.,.,TGCGCCAGCAGCGCCGACAGTTGGCGCGGAAATGAGCAGTTCTTC,CASSADSWRGNEQFF
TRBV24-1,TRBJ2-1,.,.,TGTGCCACCAGTCCCGGTGGGCCCGATGAGCAGTTCTTC,CATSPGGPDEQFF
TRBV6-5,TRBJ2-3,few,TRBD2,TGTGCCAGCAGTTACTCGGGTAGCGGGGACCAGATTGCGCAGTATTTT,CASSYSGSGDQIAQYF
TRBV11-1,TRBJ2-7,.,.,TGTGCCAGCAGCTTAGCGGGGCCGGGGGTCTACGAGCAGTACTTC,CASSLAGPGVYEQYF
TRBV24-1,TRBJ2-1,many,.,TGTGCCACCAGTGACCCCCATGGTGGGGATGAGCAGTTCTTC,CATSDPHGGDEQFF
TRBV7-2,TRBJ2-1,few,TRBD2,TGTGCCAGCAGCTTTGCCGGGACTAGCGTTAGCTCCTACAATGAGCAGTTCTTC,CASSFAGTSVSSYNEQFF
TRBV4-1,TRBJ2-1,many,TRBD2,TGCGCCAGCAGCCAATTAGCGGGAGATCTCTACAATGAGCAGTTCTTC,CASSQLAGDLYNEQFF
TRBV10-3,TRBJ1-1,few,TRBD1,TGTGCCATCAGTAGGGGCAGGGGGGACACTGAAGCTTTCTTT,CAISRGRGDTEAFF
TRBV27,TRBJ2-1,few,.,TGTGCCAGCAAGGAGACGGGGAATGAGCAGTTCTTC,CASKETGNEQFF
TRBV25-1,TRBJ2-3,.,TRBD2,TGTGCCAGCAGTTCTAGCGGGAGTTGGGCAGATACGCAGTATTTT,CASSSSGSWADTQYF
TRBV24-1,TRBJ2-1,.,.,TGTGCCACCAGTGACTCTATCCCCAATGAGCAGTTCTTC,CATSDSIPNEQFF
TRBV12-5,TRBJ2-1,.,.,TGTGCTAGTGGTTTGCGGGACACGAGCTCCTACAATGAGCAGTTCTTC,CASGLRDTSSYNEQFF
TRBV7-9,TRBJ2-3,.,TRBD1,TGTGCCAGCAGCTCAAGATACCCGACAGGGGATACAGATACGCAGTATTTT,CASSSRYPTGDTDTQYF
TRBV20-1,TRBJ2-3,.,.,TGCAGTGCTATTAGTTCTACGATCACAGATACGCAGTATTTT,CSAISSTITDTQYF
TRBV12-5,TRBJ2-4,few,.,TGTGCTAGTGGTACCCGGACAGACACCGCCAAAAACATTCAGTACTTC,CASGTRTDTAKNIQYF
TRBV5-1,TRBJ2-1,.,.,TGCGCCAGCAGCGTGGGACACGGAAATGAGCAGTTCTTC,CASSVGHGNEQFF
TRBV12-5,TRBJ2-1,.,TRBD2,TGTGCTAGTCTAGCGGAGCTTGGTGAGCAGTTCTTC,CASLAELGEQFF
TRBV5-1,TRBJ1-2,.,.,TGCGCCAGCAGCTTTGACAGCCCTGGGGGCTACACCTTC,CASSFDSPGGYTF
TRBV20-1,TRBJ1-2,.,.,TGCAGTGCTAGATTCGCGGGGGGCTACACCTTC,CSARFAGGYTF
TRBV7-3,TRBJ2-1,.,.,TGTGCCAGCAGCTTATCCACAGACAATGAGCAGTTCTTC,CASSLSTDNEQFF
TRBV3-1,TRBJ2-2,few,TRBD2,TGTGCCAGCAGCTATAGCGGGAGGGGTAGCACCGGGGAGCTGTTTTTT,CASSYSGRGSTGELFF
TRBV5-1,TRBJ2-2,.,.,TGCGCCAGCAGCCCACTAGCACAAAAGGACACCGGGGAGCTGTTTTTT,CASSPLAQKDTGELFF
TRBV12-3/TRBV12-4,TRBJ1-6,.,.,TGTGCCAGCAGTTCCCCCCATTTTAGGGGTTTGGGTAATTCACCCCTCCACTTT,CASSSPHFRGLGNSPLHF
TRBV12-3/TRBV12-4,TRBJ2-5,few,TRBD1,TGTGCCAGCAGTTCGGACAGGGGAGAGACCCAGTACTTC,CASSSDRGETQYF
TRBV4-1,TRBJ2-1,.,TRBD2,TGCGCCAGCAGCCAAGATCTAGCGGGAGGGCCCGCCTACAATGAGCAGTTCTTC,CASSQDLAGGPAYNEQFF
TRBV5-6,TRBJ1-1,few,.,TGTGCCAGCAGCTTACGTCACAGGCCAGGTAACGCTTTCTTT,CASSLRHRPGNAFF
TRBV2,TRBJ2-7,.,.,TGTGCCAGCAGTGTTACACTAGTCTCCTACGAGCAGTACTTC,CASSVTLVSYEQYF
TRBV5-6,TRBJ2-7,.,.,TGTGCCAGCAGCTTGAAAGGTCGTGCATTCGAGCAGTACTTC,CASSLKGRAFEQYF
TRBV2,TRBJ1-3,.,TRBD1,TGTGCCAGCAACCAGGGGGCTGGAAACACCATATATTTT,CASNQGAGNTIYF
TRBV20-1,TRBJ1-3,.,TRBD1,TGCAGTGCTGGACGGACAGGGCCTGGAAACACCATATATTTT,CSAGRTGPGNTIYF
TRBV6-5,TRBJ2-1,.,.,TGTGCCAGCAGTTTACATGGGGGGGCCCCCTACAATGAGCAGTTCTTC,CASSLHGGAPYNEQFF
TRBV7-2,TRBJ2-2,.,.,TGTGCCAGCAGCCCGACCCAACCAACCGGGGAGCTGTTTTTT,CASSPTQPTGELFF